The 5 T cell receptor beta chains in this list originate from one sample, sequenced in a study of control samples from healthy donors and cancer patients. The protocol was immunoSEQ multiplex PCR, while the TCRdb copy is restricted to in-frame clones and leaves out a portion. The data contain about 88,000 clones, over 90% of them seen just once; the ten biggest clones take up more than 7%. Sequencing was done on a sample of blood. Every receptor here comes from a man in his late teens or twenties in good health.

The CDR3, as DNA: TGTGCCAGCAGTGCACAAGACAGGGGCGAGGGAGAGACCCAGTACTTC. Encoded protein: CASSAQDRGEGETQYF. The rearrangement joins TRBV6-1 to TRBJ2-5; 8 positions agree with TRBD1. This CDR3 is built from 16 residues. Germline V lookup: CDR1 MNHNS, CDR2 SASEGT. J was trimmed by 4 bases and V by 4 bases; bases with no gene match: 11.

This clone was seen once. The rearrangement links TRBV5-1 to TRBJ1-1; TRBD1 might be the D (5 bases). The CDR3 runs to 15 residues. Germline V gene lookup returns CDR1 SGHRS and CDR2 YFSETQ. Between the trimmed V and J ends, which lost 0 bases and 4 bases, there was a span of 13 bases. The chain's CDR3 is CASSLVIGAGTEAFF. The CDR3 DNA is TGCGCCAGCAGCTTGGTAATTGGGGCCGGCACTGAAGCTTTCTTT. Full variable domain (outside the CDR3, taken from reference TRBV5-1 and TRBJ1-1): KAGVTQTPRYLIKTRGQQVTLSCSPISGHRSVSWYQQTPGQGLQFLFEYFSETQRNKGNFPGRFSGRQFSNSRSEMNVSTLELGDSALYLCASSLVIGAGTEAFFGQGTRLTVV.

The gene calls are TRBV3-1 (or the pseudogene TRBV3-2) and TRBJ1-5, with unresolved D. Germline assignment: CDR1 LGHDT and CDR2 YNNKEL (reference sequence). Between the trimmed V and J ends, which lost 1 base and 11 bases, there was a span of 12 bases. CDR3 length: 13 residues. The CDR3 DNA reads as TGTGCCAGCAGCCAAGTCAGTTCCGGGGCCCAGCATTTT. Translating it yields CASSQVSSGAQHF.

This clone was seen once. CDR3 DNA: TGTGCCAGCAGCCAAGATTCTATAGGGGCCGGGTCAGGCACTGAAGCTTTCTTT. It yields the protein CASSQDSIGAGSGTEAFF. The chain carries TRBV14 and TRBJ1-1, with D tentatively TRBD1 (5 bases). This CDR3 is 18 amino acids long. Trimming removed 0 bases at V and 4 bases at J, with 21 bases between. Germline V gene sequence: CDR1 SGHDN, CDR2 FVKESK.

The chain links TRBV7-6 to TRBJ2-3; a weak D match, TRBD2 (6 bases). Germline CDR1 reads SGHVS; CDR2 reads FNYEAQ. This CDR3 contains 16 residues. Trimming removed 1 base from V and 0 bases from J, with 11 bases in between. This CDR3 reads CASSLGGGRSTDTQYF. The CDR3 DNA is TGTGCCAGCAGCTTAGGGGGAGGACGTAGCACAGATACGCAGTATTTT.